This T cell receptor (beta chain) appears in the sequencing data of a study of early T cells in non-severe SARS-CoV-2 infection. Study-wide background: Sequencing of unsorted whole blood was done on bulk RNA, leaving chains unpaired.

Molecules of cDNA were individually given unique molecular identifiers that were attached to them. In TCRdb, the 5' RACE reads were re-called with MiXCR into one record per CDR3 protein. The sample yields about 64,000 distinct CDR3 sequences, around 12% seen once. CDR3 length: 15 amino acids. With 5 bases removed from V and 6 bases from J, the gap between germline ends came to 14 bases. Germline values: CDR1 WNHNN, CDR2 SYGVQD (reference sequence). Study-wide points: Using VDJdb, the matching emphasized anti-spike CD8 responses while missing private and CD4 specificities.

The table lists this clonotype with a few counts. Its cognate antigen is unknown. This sequence originates from an adult who was a healthcare worker with PCR-confirmed SARS-CoV-2 infection or an uninfected control (not recorded which). The chain carries TRBV10-1 and TRBJ1-6, with no clear D. Here the sequenced sample was whole blood, taken at baseline. CDR3 sequence: CASSQDLLPNSPLHF. The CDR3 nucleotides read TGCGCCAGCAGTCAGGATCTCCTCCCTAATTCACCCCTCCACTTT.